This T cell receptor beta chain was documented in a study of response to subunit inactivated influenza vaccine. Regarding the study as a whole: Each seasonal influenza vaccination, the authors suggested, recruits few new T cells.

Trimming stripped 1 base from V and 5 bases from J, with 10 bases between. The CDR3 sequence is 14 residues long. Germline CDR1 is SGHTA and CDR2 is FQGNSA. TCRdb recomputed calls from the RT-PCR reads with MiXCR, one row per CDR3 protein. The table shows 750,000 to 850,000 distinct CDR3 sequences, with under 20% occurring only once. About this clonotype itself: What it recognizes is unknown.

The starting material was PBMCs from blood, obtained more than 4 days after vaccination. The TCR sequence derives from a man aged 45-60 years who received an inactivated influenza vaccine. This sequence joins TRBV7-2 and TRBJ2-3; D ambiguous. The CDR3 sequence is CASSLVFSRDTQYF. Here the CDR3 DNA reads TGTGCCAGCAGCTTAGTTTTCTCCCGAGATACGCAGTATTTT.